Each of the 24 T cell receptor beta chains below was sequenced from the same sample in a study of response to subunit inactivated influenza vaccine. MiXCR was run by TCRdb on the RT-PCR reads, yielding one entry per CDR3 protein. The data show 550,000 to 600,000 distinct CDR3 sequences, about 11% seen once. Sequencing was performed on PBMCs from blood, taken on the day of vaccination. The receptors shown here come from a man in his forties or fifties who received an inactivated influenza vaccine.

There are a few counts of this clonotype. The CDR3 sequence: CASSPGAGGTEAFF. The DNA for the CDR3 is TGCGCCAGCAGCCCTGGGGCGGGCGGCACTGAAGCTTTCTTT. The rearrangement joins TRBV5-1 to TRBJ1-1, with D perhaps TRBD1 (5 bases). This CDR3 has 14 amino acids. Deletions cut 4 bases from V and 4 bases from J, with 14 bases between. CDR1 is SGHRS and CDR2 is YFSETQ in the germline V gene.

The gene calls are TRBV20-1 and TRBJ2-3; the match to TRBD2 covers 7 bases. Germline-derived CDR1 and CDR2 are DFQATT and SNEGSKA (reference sequence). The CDR3 spans 16 residues. Trimming at V came to 0 bases and at J to 1 base, leaving 7 bases not matched to a gene. CDR3 region: CSARDLALAGTDTQYF. CDR3 in DNA: TGCAGTGCTAGAGATTTGGCGCTAGCGGGCACAGATACGCAGTATTTT.

This clonotype was detected a few times. The chain carries TRBV20-1 and TRBJ2-1; 8 bases match TRBD2. Germline CDR1 is DFQATT and CDR2 is SNEGSKA (reference sequence). With 3 bases clipped from V and 4 bases from J, the junction kept 5 bases outside the gene matches. The CDR3 consists of 14 residues. As DNA, the CDR3 is TGCAGTGCTAGTCGTAGCGGGGTTTACAATGAGCAGTTCTTC. Translated, it gives CSASRSGVYNEQFF.

Only a few counts were recorded for this clonotype. The chain employs TRBV5-6 and TRBJ2-2; 7 bases align to TRBD1. The CDR3 contains 18 residues. V shed 4 bases and J 5 bases; nucleotides not matched to a gene: 17. Germline assignment: CDR1 SGHDT and CDR2 YYEEEE. CDR3 sequence (DNA): TGTGCCAGCAGCAGGCCAGCATTGGCACAGGGGATAACCGGGGAGCTGTTTTTT. Its protein product is CASSRPALAQGITGELFF.

The chain is built from TRBV10-3 and TRBJ1-6, with D possibly TRBD1 on 5 matching bases. Trimming shortened V by 6 bases and J by 12 bases, and 15 bases separated the two germline ends. The CDR3 consists of 13 residues. CDR1 and CDR2 from the germline V gene are ENHRY and SYGVKD. In nucleotides, the CDR3 is TGTGCCATCAGAGGGGACCGCTCGGAACCCCTCCACTTT. Translating gives CAIRGDRSEPLHF.

J is TRBJ1-4 and V is TRBV29-1; D gene ambiguous. This CDR3 region has 13 residues. Trimming took off 7 bases at V and 0 bases at J, with 9 bases between the two ends. CDR1 SQVTM and CDR2 ANQGSEA come from the germline V gene. The CDR3 region is CSGLNPTNEKLFF. For the CDR3, the DNA is TGCAGCGGCCTGAATCCAACTAATGAAAAACTGTTTTTT. Combining the CDR3 with reference TRBV29-1 and TRBJ1-4 gives the whole variable domain SAVISQKPSRDICQRGTSLTIQCQVDSQVTMMFWYRQQPGQSLTLIATANQGSEATYESGFVIDKFPISRPNLTFSTLTVSNMSPEDSSIYLCSGLNPTNEKLFFGSGTQLSVL.

V usage is TRBV24-1 and J usage is TRBJ2-1; 8 bases are shared with TRBD2. The V gene's germline CDR1 is KGHDR and CDR2 SFDVKD. The CDR3 runs 13 residues. V was clipped by 9 bases and J by 3 bases; unmatched bases: 3. The CDR3 DNA follows: TGTGCCACCTCGGGGGGGAGCTACAATGAGCAGTTCTTC. It yields the protein CATSGGSYNEQFF.

The rearrangement uses TRBV12-3 or TRBV12-4 and TRBJ1-5, with D perhaps TRBD1 (5 bases). Between the trimmed V and J ends, which lost 6 bases and 11 bases, there was a span of 26 bases. The CDR3 is 16 residues long. CDR3: CASSPGPAGAWGSQHF. The CDR3, as DNA: TGTGCCAGCAGCCCGGGACCCGCCGGGGCTTGGGGTTCCCAGCATTTT.

This clonotype was observed a handful of times. Here the CDR3 reads CASSSGLAGANTQYF. The CDR3 DNA reads as TGTGCCAGCAGTTCGGGACTAGCGGGGGCGAATACGCAGTATTTT. This chain connects TRBV6-5 to TRBJ2-3, with TRBD2 matching over 14 bases. CDR1 and CDR2 (germline): MNHEY, SVGAGI. V lost 4 bases to trimming and J lost 7 bases; unmatched junction nucleotides: 4. The CDR3 has 15 amino acids.

The V call is TRBV25-1, the J call TRBJ2-7; unclear D gene. The germline V gene has CDR1 MGHDK and CDR2 SYGVNS. Trimming left V 4 bases short and J 9 bases short, with 16 bases between. The CDR3 loop spans 13 amino acids. The CDR3 DNA sequence: TGTGCCAGCAGTGCAAGTGTAATAGCCGGGCAGTACTTC. Translation gives CASSASVIAGQYF.

Many counts were recorded for this clonotype. This rearrangement joins TRBV12-3 or TRBV12-4 to TRBJ2-1; 7 bases line up with TRBD1. The CDR3 covers 15 residues. J gave up 2 bases and V 1 base, and 2 bases lay outside the gene matches. The CDR3: CASSLDRGPYNEQFF. The CDR3 bases are TGTGCCAGCAGTTTAGACAGGGGCCCCTACAATGAGCAGTTCTTC.

This clonotype was picked up a small number of times. The chain combines TRBV19 with TRBJ1-2, with 7 bases identical to TRBD1. V was clipped by 9 bases and J by 5 bases; unmatched bases: 12. The CDR3 extends over 14 amino acids. Germline CDR1 is LNHDA and CDR2 is SQIVND (reference sequence). As DNA, the CDR3 is TGTGCCAGCAAACCTACAGGGGTAGGGTATGGCTACACCTTC. Residues: CASKPTGVGYGYTF.

V gene TRBV12-3 or TRBV12-4 combines with J gene TRBJ2-5; 8 bases are shared with TRBD2. With 6 bases clipped from V and 6 bases from J, the junction kept 9 bases outside the gene matches. There are 14 residues in the CDR3. CDR3 in DNA: TGTGCCAGCAGCCTACGGGAGGGAGCAAAGACCCAGTACTTC. Amino acid sequence: CASSLREGAKTQYF.

As to this clonotype: A read error may explain this, as a much larger clone is one base away. The chain has TRBV12-3 or TRBV12-4 and TRBJ2-2, with D perhaps TRBD1 (6 bases). This CDR3 spans 13 amino acids. The DNA for the CDR3 is TGTGCCAGCAGTTTAGGGGGGCCCGGGGAGCTGCTTTTT. Amino acids: CASSLGGPGELLF.

The table lists this clonotype with many counts. The rearrangement links TRBV2 to TRBJ2-1, with TRBD2 identical over 10 bases. CDR3 length equals 18 residues. Per the germline V gene, CDR1 is SNHLY and CDR2 is FYNNEI. V was pared by 10 bases and J by 0 bases, with 15 bases of the junction left unmatched. Written as DNA, the CDR3 is TGTGCCACCCCCCAAAGCGGACTAGCGGTCAGCTCCTACAATGAGCAGTTCTTC. It is translated as CATPQSGLAVSSYNEQFF.

This clonotype was seen many times. This sequence joins TRBV29-1 and TRBJ1-1; D call uncertain. In germline, CDR1 is SQVTM, CDR2 ANQGSEA. With 0 bases removed from V and 7 bases from J, the gap between germline ends came to 12 bases. This CDR3 comprises 13 residues. The CDR3, as DNA: TGCAGCGTTGAAGAGGGTCAGGCAGTTGAAGCTTTCTTT. It codes for CSVEEGQAVEAFF.

The chain carries TRBV11-2 and TRBJ2-7; 7 bases align to TRBD2. Germline-derived CDR1 and CDR2 are SGHAT and FQNNGV. V shed 0 bases, J shed 4 bases, and the junction held 9 bases outside the gene matches. The CDR3 consists of 16 residues. This CDR3 reads CASSLDRGGGGYEQYF. CDR3 bases: TGTGCCAGCAGCTTAGATCGCGGGGGTGGTGGGTACGAGCAGTACTTC. Filled out from reference TRBV11-2 and TRBJ2-7, the complete variable domain reads EAGVAQSPRYKIIEKRQSVAFWCNPISGHATLYWYQQILGQGPKLLIQFQNNGVVDDSQLPKDRFSAERLKGVDSTLKIQPAKLEDSAVYLCASSLDRGGGGYEQYFGPGTRLTVT.

The gene calls are TRBV2 and TRBJ2-3, with a tentative D call TRBD1 (6 bases). V was clipped by 5 bases and J by 4 bases, with 19 bases between them. The germline CDR1 and CDR2 sequences are SNHLY and FYNNEI. CDR3 length: 16 residues. The DNA of the CDR3 is TGTGCCAGCAGTAGACGGACAGAATTTTCCCCAGATACGCAGTATTTT. Translation gives CASSRRTEFSPDTQYF. Full variable domain (missing parts from reference TRBV2 and TRBJ2-3): EPEVTQTPSHQVTQMGQEVILRCVPISNHLYFYWYRQILGQKVEFLVSFYNNEISEKSEIFDDQFSVERPDGSNFTLKIRSTKLEDSAMYFCASSRRTEFSPDTQYFGPGTRLTVL.

This clonotype was seen at least ten times. The chain carries TRBV4-2 and TRBJ1-5; a possible D gene is TRBD1 (6 bases). The CDR3 totals 15 residues. The V and J ends lost 2 bases and 3 bases respectively, with 11 bases between them. The germline V gene has CDR1 LGHNA and CDR2 YNFKEQ. The CDR3 DNA reads as TGTGCCAGCAGCCAACCAAGACAGGACAATCAGCCCCAGCATTTT. It yields the protein CASSQPRQDNQPQHF.

This sequence joins TRBV12-3 or TRBV12-4 and TRBJ2-5; 8 bases align to TRBD2. The V and J ends lost 3 bases and 5 bases, in that order; junction bases with no gene match: 5. This CDR3 has 14 amino acids. The chain's CDR3 is CASSFGRVWETQYF. The DNA of the CDR3 is TGTGCCAGCAGTTTCGGGAGGGTATGGGAGACCCAGTACTTC.

This chain links TRBV4-1 with TRBJ1-5, with D perhaps matching TRBD1 (5 bases). The CDR3 is made up of 17 amino acids. Trimming left V 3 bases short and J 7 bases short, with 22 bases between. The germline CDR1 and CDR2 sequences are MGHRA and YSYEKL. The CDR3: CASSHALSSGSEQPQHF. The CDR3 DNA follows: TGCGCCAGCAGCCACGCGCTGTCGTCAGGGTCTGAACAGCCCCAGCATTTT.

This clonotype was detected only a few times. The J gene is TRBJ2-3, the V gene TRBV20-1, with D hard to call. This CDR3 has 12 amino acids. V gave up 2 bases and J gave up 5 bases, with 8 bases separating them. Germline-derived CDR1 and CDR2 are DFQATT and SNEGSKA (reference sequence). Here the CDR3 reads CSARLVGDTQYF. Here the CDR3 DNA reads TGCAGTGCTAGACTAGTGGGAGATACGCAGTATTTT.

This clonotype has just a few counts. Written as DNA, the CDR3 is TGTGCCATCAGTGAGAATTTGGGGCCTCATGGCTACACCTTC. Its protein product is CAISENLGPHGYTF. The rearrangement uses TRBV10-3 and TRBJ1-2; possibly TRBD1 for D (5 bases). Germline values: CDR1 ENHRY, CDR2 SYGVKD. V lost 2 bases and J 6 bases, leaving 13 bases between the germline ends. The CDR3 length is 14 residues.

This clonotype was picked up a small number of times. This chain uses TRBV7-6 with TRBJ1-6; 8 nucleotides align to TRBD1. The trim removed 5 bases at V and 0 bases at J, leaving 6 bases unmatched. The CDR3 consists of 17 residues. The germline gives CDR1 SGHVS, CDR2 FNYEAQ. The CDR3 DNA reads TGTGCCAGCAGCGCAAGACAGGGGCGCTCCTATAATTCACCCCTCCACTTT. Translating gives CASSARQGRSYNSPLHF.